A single sample gave rise to the 2 T cell receptor beta chains below, sequenced in a study of cytomegalovirus exposure and HLA in healthy donors (dated by TCRdb to 2016 to 2017). Libraries were prepared through the immunoSEQ multiplex PCR assay. For the multiplex PCR, a mixture combining 60 forward primers for TCR Vbeta segments and 13 reverse primers for TCR Jbeta segments was used. TCRdb carries this immuneACCESS record with in-frame sequences only. Its versions omit some clonotypes, under half of them owing to an unresolved V gene in the studies checked, with the rest unexplained. For this sample there are around 170,000 clones; about three quarters appear just once. The biggest ten clones account for 4.5% to 6% of the sample. The sample taken for sequencing was PBMCs. These receptors were collected from a man aged 40-50 years in good health and CMV-seronegative.

J is TRBJ2-5 and V is TRBV7-2, with D tentatively TRBD2 (6 bases). The CDR3 is made up of 16 amino acids. Germline CDR1 reads SGHTA; CDR2 reads FQGNSA. V lost 5 bases and J lost 5, with 21 bases in between. The CDR3 region has the DNA TGTGCCAGCAGCCCCTCTTCTGCGGGAAGCAGGGAGACCCAGTACTTC. It translates to CASSPSSAGSRETQYF. Full variable domain (remainder filled in from reference TRBV7-2 and TRBJ2-5): GAGVSQSPSNKVTEKGKDVELRCDPISGHTALYWYRQSLGQGLEFLIYFQGNSAPDKSGLPSDRFSAERTGGSVSTLTIQRTQQEDSAVYLCASSPSSAGSRETQYFGPGTRLLVL.

The rearrangement joins TRBV2 to TRBJ1-1, with 9 bases fitting TRBD1. The CDR3 is made up of 14 amino acids. J lost 2 bases, V lost 10 bases, and 8 bases had no gene match. CDR1 SNHLY and CDR2 FYNNEI come from the germline V gene. The CDR3 bases are TGTGCCAAACAACAGGGGGCGGGTAACACTGAAGCTTTCTTT. This sequence encodes CAKQQGAGNTEAFF.